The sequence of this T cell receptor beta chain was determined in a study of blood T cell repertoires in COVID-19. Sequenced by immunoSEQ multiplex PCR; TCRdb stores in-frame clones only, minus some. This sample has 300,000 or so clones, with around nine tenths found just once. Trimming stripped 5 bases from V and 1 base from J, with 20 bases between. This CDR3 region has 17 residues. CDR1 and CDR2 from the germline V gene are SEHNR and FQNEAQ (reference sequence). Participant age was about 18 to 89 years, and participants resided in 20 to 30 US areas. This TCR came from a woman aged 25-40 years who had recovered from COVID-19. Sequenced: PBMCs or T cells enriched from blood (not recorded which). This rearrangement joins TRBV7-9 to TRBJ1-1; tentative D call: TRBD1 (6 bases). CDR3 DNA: TGTGCCAGCAGCGGCGGACAGCCGGCCCTAAAGAACACTGAAGCTTTCTTT. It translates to CASSGGQPALKNTEAFF.